This T cell receptor (beta chain) was captured in a study of blood T cells in healthy people across ages. This CDR3 has 16 residues. V dropped 0 bases and J dropped 7 bases, with 16 bases sitting between them. Germline V gene lookup returns CDR1 SGHVS and CDR2 FNYEAQ. Findings of the study overall: Any conclusive comparison of naive versus antigen-experienced cells was prevented by using unsorted PBMCs.

A few counts support this clonotype. Antigen specificity is unknown. Each sample yielded at least 6 million isolated PBMCs. With a J-beta primer mix and a sample-barcoded 5' primer, a second PCR ran about 7 to 12 cycles. TCRdb recomputed calls from the 5' RACE reads with MiXCR, one row per CDR3 protein. The repertoire includes about 1.6 million distinct CDR3 sequences, roughly 30% of them detected once, and 11% sits in the top ten. The material sequenced was blood. The J gene is TRBJ2-1, the V gene TRBV7-6; weak D call: TRBD2 (6 bases). The origin of this receptor is a woman aged 25 to 39 in good health. This CDR3 reads CASSLAAGTAGNEQFF. In DNA, the CDR3 is TGTGCCAGCAGCTTAGCGGCTGGGACGGCGGGAAATGAGCAGTTCTTC. Drawing the rest from reference TRBV7-6 and TRBJ2-1, the complete variable domain is GAGVSQSPRYKVTKRGQDVALRCDPISGHVSLYWYRQALGQGPEFLTYFNYEAQQDKSGLPNDRFSAERPEGSISTLTIQRTEQRDSAMYRCASSLAAGTAGNEQFFGPGTRLTVL.